The 27 T cell receptor beta chains given below trace back to one sample, sequenced in a study of T cell responses to AZD1222 COVID-19 vaccine. The table came from immunoSEQ multiplex PCR; TCRdb's copy has only in-frame clones and leaves some out. The repertoire includes 90,000 to 140,000 clones, about 88% of them detected once, and approximately 10% sits in the top ten. Sequencing used peripheral blood, obtained on day 0 of AZD1222 vaccination. The receptors shown here come from an adult in good health.

The rearrangement joins TRBV14 to TRBJ1-2; D is uncertain. This CDR3 comprises 15 residues. Between the trimmed V and J ends, which lost 1 base and 8 bases, there was a span of 17 bases. Germline CDR1 and CDR2: SGHDN and FVKESK. The CDR3 nucleotides read TGTGCCAGCAGCCAAGGAACAGCAACTCCCCTCGGCTACACCTTC. This translates into CASSQGTATPLGYTF.

V gene TRBV28 combines with J gene TRBJ2-7; TRBD2 matches at 7 bases. Looked up from germline, CDR1 is MDHEN and CDR2 is SYDVKM. After removal of 6 bases from V and 4 bases from J, the junction contained 9 bases not matched to a gene. The CDR3 runs to 14 residues. CDR3 bases: TGTGCCAGCAGCCTCAGCGGGGAAAATTACGAGCAGTACTTC. It encodes CASSLSGENYEQYF.

The chain couples TRBV28 to TRBJ2-2, with D maybe TRBD2 (6 bases). V lost 5 bases, J lost 5 bases, and 12 bases lay in between. Germline lookup yields CDR1 MDHEN and CDR2 SYDVKM. The CDR3 totals 14 residues. CDR3: CASSPPRGTGELFF. In nucleotides, the CDR3 is TGTGCCAGCAGTCCCCCCCGGGGGACCGGGGAGCTGTTTTTT.

This clone has only one observation. The chain couples TRBV28 to TRBJ1-1, with TRBD1 as a possible D gene (5 bases). Trimming removed 7 bases from V and 0 bases from J, with 9 bases in between. The CDR3 has 13 amino acids. CDR1 is MDHEN, CDR2 SYDVKM, per germline. CDR3 protein: CASTQQVNTEAFF. The CDR3, as DNA: TGTGCCAGCACACAACAGGTGAACACTGAAGCTTTCTTT. Using reference TRBV28 and TRBJ1-1 for the parts outside the CDR3, the full variable domain is DVKVTQSSRYLVKRTGEKVFLECVQDMDHENMFWYRQDPGLGLRLIYFSYDVKMKEKGDIPEGYSVSREKKERFSLILESASTNQTSMYLCASTQQVNTEAFFGQGTRLTVV.

The genes are TRBV6-5 and TRBJ2-2; 9 bases match TRBD1. Trimming cost V 10 bases and J 5 bases; bases outside gene matches: 8. The germline V gene encodes CDR1 MNHEY and CDR2 SVGAGI. The CDR3 runs to 14 residues. The CDR3 bases are TGTGCCACCAGGGGGACAGGGCAAACCGGGGAGCTGTTTTTT. Its protein product is CATRGTGQTGELFF.

The chain recombines TRBV10-3 with TRBJ2-1; D could derive from TRBD1 or TRBD2 (5 bases each). CDR1 and CDR2 from the germline V gene are ENHRY and SYGVKD. V dropped 5 bases and J dropped 9 bases, with 14 bases sitting between them. This CDR3 has 13 amino acids. The CDR3 nucleotides are TGTGCCATCAGTTACGGGGCCCTAGGTGAGCAGTTCTTC. Translating it yields CAISYGALGEQFF.

J is TRBJ2-4 and V is TRBV7-2, with 8 bases fitting TRBD2. This CDR3 region has 15 residues. CDR1 and CDR2 (germline): SGHTA, FQGNSA. J gave up 4 bases and V 5 bases, and 7 bases lay outside the gene matches. The chain's CDR3 is CASSPREGLKNIQYF. CDR3 nucleotides: TGTGCCAGCAGCCCTCGGGAGGGTTTGAAAAACATTCAGTACTTC.

The CDR3 region is CASSSLARNEQFF. The CDR3 DNA reads as TGTGCCAGCAGCTCCCTAGCTAGGAATGAGCAGTTCTTC. The rearrangement links TRBV11-2 to TRBJ2-1, with D perhaps TRBD2 (5 bases). V shed 4 bases and J shed 7 bases, with 11 bases lying between them. Germline loops: CDR1 SGHAT, CDR2 FQNNGV. The length of the CDR3 is 13 residues.

The V call is TRBV18, the J call TRBJ1-1, with D uncertain. Trimming pared 2 bases from V and 0 bases from J, leaving 10 bases between. Germline V gene data show CDR1 as KGHSH and CDR2 as LQKENI. The CDR3 sequence is 15 residues long. CDR3 residues: CASSPVESMNTEAFF. DNA for the CDR3: TGTGCCAGCTCACCAGTAGAGTCCATGAACACTGAAGCTTTCTTT.

The chain recombines TRBV19 with TRBJ1-5; weak D call: TRBD1 (5 bases). The CDR3 is made up of 14 amino acids. Germline V gives CDR1 LNHDA, CDR2 SQIVND (reference sequence). V lost 7 bases and J 2 bases, leaving 12 bases between the germline ends. The DNA for the CDR3 is TGTGCCAGTAAGGAGGGGTTGGGCAATCAGCCCCAGCATTTT. Its translation: CASKEGLGNQPQHF.

This sequence joins TRBV18 and TRBJ2-7, with D unresolved. The CDR3 sequence is 13 residues long. V was trimmed by 1 base and J by 5 bases, leaving 9 bases between them. Germline V gives CDR1 KGHSH, CDR2 LQKENI. CDR3 sequence (DNA): TGTGCCAGCTCACCACAGGGATACGACGAGCAGTACTTC. It encodes CASSPQGYDEQYF.

This rearrangement joins TRBV21-1 to TRBJ1-5. TRBV21-1 is reported as a pseudogene. This CDR3 spans 13 amino acids. CDR3 in amino acids: CASSPDLLGTQHF. In DNA, the CDR3 is TGTGCCAGCAGCCCAGACCTGCTGGGGACCCAGCATTTT.

The V and J genes are TRBV7-2 and TRBJ2-1; D is uncertain. Germline V gene data show CDR1 as SGHTA and CDR2 as FQGNSA. V lost 1 base and J 4 bases, leaving 8 bases between the germline ends. CDR3 length: 14 residues. The CDR3: CASSLESSYNEQFF. The CDR3 region has the DNA TGTGCCAGCAGCTTAGAATCTTCTTACAATGAGCAGTTCTTC.

This chain links TRBV7-9 with TRBJ1-2, with D perhaps TRBD1 (5 bases). The CDR3 totals 15 residues. V lost 1 base and J lost 5, with 14 bases in between. The germline V gene encodes CDR1 SEHNR and CDR2 FQNEAQ (reference sequence). This CDR3 reads CASSLVGQISYGYTF. CDR3 bases: TGTGCCAGCAGCTTAGTGGGGCAGATAAGTTATGGCTACACCTTC.

V gene TRBV28 combines with J gene TRBJ2-7; D may correspond to TRBD1 or TRBD2 (6 bases each). The CDR3 runs to 12 residues. In germline, CDR1 is MDHEN, CDR2 SYDVKM. The V end was cut by 8 bases, the J end by 0 bases, with 8 bases between. The CDR3 region is CASGGRSYEQYF. The CDR3 DNA reads TGTGCCAGCGGGGGGCGCTCCTACGAGCAGTACTTC.

The V call is TRBV7-6, the J call TRBJ2-3, with 9 bases that match TRBD1. Germline CDR1 SGHVS, CDR2 FNYEAQ. The CDR3 spans 15 residues. Trimming cost V 3 bases and J 3 bases; bases outside gene matches: 4. The CDR3 sequence: CASSFTTGGTDTQYF. The DNA of the CDR3 is TGTGCCAGCAGCTTTACGACAGGGGGGACAGATACGCAGTATTTT.

The chain couples TRBV25-1 to TRBJ1-2, with 7 bases lining up with TRBD1. This CDR3 region has 12 residues. The V segment lost 6 bases and the J segment 3 bases; nucleotides outside the gene matches: 1. In germline, CDR1 is MGHDK, CDR2 SYGVNS. CDR3 region: CASSQGDYGYTF. The CDR3 nucleotides read TGTGCCAGCAGCCAGGGGGACTATGGCTACACCTTC.

The genes are TRBV30 and TRBJ1-5; the match to TRBD1 covers 7 bases. Per the germline V gene, CDR1 is GTSNPN and CDR2 is SVGIG (reference sequence). V was clipped by 1 base and J by 6 bases; unmatched bases: 3. The CDR3 consists of 13 residues. The CDR3 sequence is CAWSGQGRQPQHF. The CDR3 DNA is TGTGCCTGGAGTGGACAGGGCCGTCAGCCCCAGCATTTT.

The chain uses TRBV28 and TRBJ2-3; TRBD2 aligns across 10 bases. Germline V gene sequence: CDR1 MDHEN, CDR2 SYDVKM. The CDR3 sequence is 13 residues long. V lost 8 bases and J lost 3; bases outside the gene matches: 2. CDR3 DNA: TGTGCCAGCGTACTAGCGGGGACAGATACGCAGTATTTT. Translating it yields CASVLAGTDTQYF.

The rearrangement joins TRBV5-6 to TRBJ1-5, with D tentatively TRBD1 (5 bases). Germline CDR1 reads SGHDT; CDR2 reads YYEEEE. V dropped 0 bases and J dropped 4 bases, with 5 bases sitting between them. The CDR3 covers 13 residues. CDR3 coding DNA: TGTGCCAGCAGCTTGGCAGGGAATCAGCCCCAGCATTTT. This encodes CASSLAGNQPQHF. Using reference TRBV5-6 and TRBJ1-5 for the parts outside the CDR3, the full variable domain is DAGVTQSPTHLIKTRGQQVTLRCSPKSGHDTVSWYQQALGQGPQFIFQYYEEEERQRGNFPDRFSGHQFPNYSSELNVNALLLGDSALYLCASSLAGNQPQHFGDGTRLSIL.

V gene TRBV7-9 combines with J gene TRBJ1-3; D unresolved. CDR3 length equals 15 residues. The germline CDR1 and CDR2 sequences are SEHNR and FQNEAQ (reference sequence). V lost 4 bases and J 6 bases, leaving 16 bases between the germline ends. The CDR3: CASSSYSIGENTIYF. The CDR3 nucleotides read TGTGCCAGCAGCTCCTACTCAATTGGCGAAAACACCATATATTTT. Full variable domain (rest looked up from reference TRBV7-9 and TRBJ1-3): DTGVSQNPRHKITKRGQNVTFRCDPISEHNRLYWYRQTLGQGPEFLTYFQNEAQLEKSRLLSDRFSAERPKGSFSTLEIQRTEQGDSAMYLCASSSYSIGENTIYFGEGSWLTVV.

The rearrangement joins TRBV2 to TRBJ1-3; D not resolved. The length of the CDR3 is 13 residues. The V end lost 4 bases, the J end lost 4 bases, and 8 bases lay between the germline ends. Germline loops: CDR1 SNHLY, CDR2 FYNNEI. The CDR3 DNA reads as TGTGCCAGCAGTGTGGGATTAGGAAACACCATATATTTT. Its translation: CASSVGLGNTIYF.

V and J are TRBV5-4 and TRBJ2-5; 7 positions agree with TRBD2. V was clipped by 4 bases and J by 9 bases; unmatched bases: 12. The CDR3 sequence is 14 residues long. CDR1 and CDR2 (germline): SGHNT, YYREEE (reference sequence). The CDR3: CASSPAGQGGAQYF. The CDR3 DNA reads as TGTGCCAGCAGCCCAGCGGGGCAGGGAGGGGCCCAGTACTTC.

The rearrangement uses TRBV5-5 and TRBJ2-5; D is unclear. Germline values: CDR1 SGHKS, CDR2 YYEKEE (reference sequence). The ends were cut back, 4 bases at V and 5 bases at J, with 12 bases in the middle. CDR3 size: 13 residues. The CDR3: CASSPGVLETQYF. CDR3 sequence (DNA): TGTGCCAGCAGCCCGGGCGTGCTGGAGACCCAGTACTTC. The whole variable domain, filled in from reference TRBV5-5 and TRBJ2-5, reads DAGVTQSPTHLIKTRGQQVTLRCSPISGHKSVSWYQQVLGQGPQFIFQYYEKEERGRGNFPDRFSARQFPNYSSELNVNALLLGDSALYLCASSPGVLETQYFGPGTRLLVL.

The chain links TRBV25-1 to TRBJ2-2; D gene ambiguous. The V and J ends lost 0 bases and 3 bases respectively, with 5 bases between them. The CDR3 is 14 amino acids. Germline CDR1 is MGHDK and CDR2 is SYGVNS. The CDR3 DNA reads TGTGCCAGCAGTGAATACCCGGACACCGGGGAGCTGTTTTTT. Translating it yields CASSEYPDTGELFF.

The rearrangement links TRBV6-5 to TRBJ2-7, with D possibly being TRBD2 (5 bases). Germline CDR1 reads MNHEY; CDR2 reads SVGAGI. CDR3 length equals 15 residues. Trimming took off 3 bases at V and 0 bases at J, with 12 bases between the two ends. Here the CDR3 reads CASSYGGRPSYEQYF. As DNA, the CDR3 is TGTGCCAGCAGTTATGGAGGACGGCCCTCCTACGAGCAGTACTTC.

V gene TRBV7-9 combines with J gene TRBJ2-1; 9 bases are a match to TRBD2. CDR1 SEHNR and CDR2 FQNEAQ come from the germline V gene (reference sequence). This CDR3 is built from 16 residues. J gave up 3 bases and V 5 bases, and 8 bases lay outside the gene matches. The chain's CDR3 is CASSLTGLALYNEQFF. The DNA for the CDR3 is TGTGCCAGCAGCCTGACAGGACTAGCGCTCTACAATGAGCAGTTCTTC.